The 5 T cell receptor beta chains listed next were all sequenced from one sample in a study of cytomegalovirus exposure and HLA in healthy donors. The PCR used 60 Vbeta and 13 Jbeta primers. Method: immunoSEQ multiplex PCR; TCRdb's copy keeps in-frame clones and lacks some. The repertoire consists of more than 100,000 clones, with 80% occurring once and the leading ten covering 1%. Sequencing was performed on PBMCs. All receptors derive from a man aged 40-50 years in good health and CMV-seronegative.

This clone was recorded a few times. The CDR3 spells CASSAGTANVQYF. CDR3 bases: TGTGCCAGCAGCGCGGGGACAGCTAATGTGCAGTACTTC. The chain carries TRBV11-3 and TRBJ2-7; tentative D call: TRBD1 (7 bases). The length of the CDR3 is 13 residues. Germline CDR1 SGHNT, CDR2 YENEEA. The germline V and J ends were trimmed by 5 bases and 9 bases, with 17 bases remaining between them.

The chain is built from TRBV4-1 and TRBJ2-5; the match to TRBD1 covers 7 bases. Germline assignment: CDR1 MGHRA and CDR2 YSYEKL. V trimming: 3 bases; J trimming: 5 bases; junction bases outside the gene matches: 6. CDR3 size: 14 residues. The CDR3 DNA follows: TGCGCCAGCAGCCACCCTGACAGGGAGGAGACCCAGTACTTC. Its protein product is CASSHPDREETQYF.

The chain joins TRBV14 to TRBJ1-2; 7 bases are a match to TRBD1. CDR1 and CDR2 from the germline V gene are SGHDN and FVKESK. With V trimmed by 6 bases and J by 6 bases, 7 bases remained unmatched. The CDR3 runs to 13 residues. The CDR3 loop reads CASREGQYDGYTF. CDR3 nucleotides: TGTGCCAGCAGAGAGGGACAGTATGATGGCTACACCTTC.

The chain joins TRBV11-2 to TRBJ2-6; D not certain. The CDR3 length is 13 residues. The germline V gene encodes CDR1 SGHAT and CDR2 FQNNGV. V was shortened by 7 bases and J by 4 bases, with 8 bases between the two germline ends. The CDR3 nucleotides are TGTGCCAGCACGTCTGCGGGGGCCAACGTCCTGACTTTC. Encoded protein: CASTSAGANVLTF.

The CDR3 loop is CASSFLRGRGEAFF. Written as DNA, the CDR3 is TGCGCCAGCAGCTTTTTGAGAGGGAGGGGTGAAGCTTTCTTT. The chain employs TRBV5-1 and TRBJ1-1, with a weak D call TRBD1 (5 bases). CDR3 length: 14 amino acids. Trimming pared 2 bases from V and 7 bases from J, leaving 15 bases between. Looked up from germline, CDR1 is SGHRS and CDR2 is YFSETQ.